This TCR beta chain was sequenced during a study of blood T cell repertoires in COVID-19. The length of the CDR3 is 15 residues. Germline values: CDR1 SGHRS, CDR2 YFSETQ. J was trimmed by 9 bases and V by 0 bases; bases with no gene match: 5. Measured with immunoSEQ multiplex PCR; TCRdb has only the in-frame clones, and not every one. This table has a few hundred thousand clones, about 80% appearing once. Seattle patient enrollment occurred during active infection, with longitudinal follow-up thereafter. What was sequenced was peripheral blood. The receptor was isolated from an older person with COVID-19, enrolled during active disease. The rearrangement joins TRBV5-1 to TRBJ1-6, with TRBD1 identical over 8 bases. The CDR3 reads CASSLDGQGTSPLHF. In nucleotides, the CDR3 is TGCGCCAGCAGCTTGGACGGACAGGGAACTTCACCCCTCCACTTT.